One TCR beta chain is described in this entry. This record belongs to a study of blood T cell repertoires in COVID-19. The overall study: Sample material is recorded as cDNA or gDNA derived from T cells, B-cell-depleted T cells, or PBMCs.

Everyone who took part was roughly 18 to 89 years old, and they came from about two dozen US areas. Cohort allocation depended upon clinical history that participants reported. Cohort 3 recovered donors had two negative PCRs, clearance, or symptom resolution. This table comes from immunoSEQ multiplex PCR, and its TCRdb copy is limited to in-frame clones, with some not included. The sample holds over 250,000 clones, approximately 85% seen once. The ends were cut back, 3 bases at V and 1 base at J, with 10 bases in the middle. Germline CDR1 LNHDA, CDR2 SQIVND (reference sequence). The CDR3 runs 15 residues.

The sequencing input was PBMCs or T cells enriched from blood (not recorded which). The chain recombines TRBV19 with TRBJ1-5; D is possibly TRBD1 (5 bases). This TCR derives from a woman in her twenties or thirties who had recovered from COVID-19. CDR3 nucleotides: TGTGCCAGTAGTATCCAAGGGGTGAGCAATCAGCCCCAGCATTTT. It translates to CASSIQGVSNQPQHF.